This T cell receptor (beta chain) was observed in a study of blood T cells in healthy people across ages. This clonotype showed up just a few times. Then a second PCR, running about 6 to 11 cycles, was carried out with a sample-barcoded 5' primer and a J-beta primer mix. A single record per CDR3 protein comes from TCRdb applying MiXCR to the 5' RACE reads. The sample lists about 800,000 distinct CDR3 sequences; 20% to 30% were seen once. Germline CDR1 reads SGHTA; CDR2 reads FQGNSA. With 2 bases removed from V and 5 bases from J, the gap between germline ends came to 9 bases. This CDR3 contains 13 residues. The same data also went into a second study, on T cells of mothers and their children.

Sequenced material: blood. The chain combines TRBV7-2 with TRBJ2-5; D unresolved. This TCR was sampled from a boy aged 5-17 years in good health. The CDR3 loop reads CASSLPYLETQYF. For the CDR3, the DNA is TGTGCCAGCAGCTTACCCTACCTGGAGACCCAGTACTTC.